The 20 T cell receptor beta chains below all came from one sample that was sequenced in a study of CD8+CD57+ T cells in acquired aplastic anemia. Template material for TCR beta VDJ and CDR3 profiling consisted of genomic DNA. TCRdb processed the reads anew with MiXCR; each CDR3 protein has one entry. The sample consists of about 170,000 distinct CDR3 sequences, 63% of them appearing once. Input material: sorted CD4+, CD8+, or CD8+CD57+ T cells (not recorded which) from PBMCs. Receptor source: a human donor in good health.

This sequence joins TRBV7-9 and TRBJ2-5; no firm D call. This CDR3 has 16 residues. The V gene's germline CDR1 is SEHNR and CDR2 FQNEAQ (reference sequence). V lost 5 bases and J lost 2, with 18 bases in between. The CDR3 loop is CASSPPLAVSQETQYF. The CDR3 DNA reads TGTGCCAGCAGCCCTCCCCTGGCTGTTTCGCAAGAGACCCAGTACTTC.

The V and J genes are TRBV9 and TRBJ2-5, with TRBD2 matching 12 bases. Germline values: CDR1 SGDLS, CDR2 YYNGEE. CDR3 length: 16 residues. V shed 4 bases and J 5 bases; nucleotides not matched to a gene: 9. The DNA of the CDR3 is TGTGCCAGCAGCCCGACTAGCGGGAGCGGTTGGGAGACCCAGTACTTC. Protein sequence: CASSPTSGSGWETQYF.

The J gene is TRBJ2-7, the V gene TRBV7-2; 7 bases match TRBD2. The J segment lost 6 bases and the V segment lost 2 bases, leaving 13 bases of the junction unmatched. Per the germline V gene, CDR1 is SGHTA and CDR2 is FQGNSA. This CDR3 contains 16 residues. The DNA for the CDR3 is TGTGCCAGCAGCTTAAGTGGCGGGAGCGGATTGAGCGAGCAGTACTTC. Its protein is CASSLSGGSGLSEQYF. The full variable domain, its missing parts supplied by reference TRBV7-2 and TRBJ2-7, is GAGVSQSPSNKVTEKGKDVELRCDPISGHTALYWYRQSLGQGLEFLIYFQGNSAPDKSGLPSDRFSAERTGGSVSTLTIQRTQQEDSAVYLCASSLSGGSGLSEQYFGPGTRLTVT.

The rearrangement uses TRBV25-1 and TRBJ2-1; D gene uncertain. CDR1 MGHDK and CDR2 SYGVNS come from the germline V gene. The ends were cut back, 5 bases at V and 5 bases at J, with 10 bases in the middle. The CDR3 is 13 amino acids. CDR3 nucleotide sequence: TGTGCCAGCAGTTTTTATCCGGACAATGAGCAGTTCTTC. Its protein is CASSFYPDNEQFF.

The rearrangement links TRBV13 to TRBJ2-5; D remains ambiguous. The CDR3 runs to 13 residues. CDR1 and CDR2 from the germline V gene are PRHDT and FYEKMQ (reference sequence). Trimming took 3 bases from V and 3 from J, leaving 8 bases between them. CDR3 DNA sequence: TGTGCCAGCAGCTTCCAGCCTAAAGAGACCCAGTACTTC. This gives the protein CASSFQPKETQYF.

The rearrangement joins TRBV10-3 to TRBJ1-2; weak D call: TRBD1 (6 bases). Trimming cost V 2 bases and J 3 bases, with 10 bases left between them. CDR1 ENHRY and CDR2 SYGVKD come from the germline V gene. CDR3 length equals 14 residues. The CDR3 bases are TGTGCCATCAGTGAGGACAGGAGGGACTATGGCTACACCTTC. The encoded protein is CAISEDRRDYGYTF.

This clonotype was counted only a few times. The chain joins TRBV12-3 or TRBV12-4 to TRBJ1-2; TRBD1 matches at 9 bases. V shed 5 bases and J 6 bases; nucleotides not matched to a gene: 7. The CDR3 contains 14 residues. CDR3 amino acids: CASSEGTGFDGYTF. CDR3 coding DNA: TGTGCCAGCAGTGAAGGGACAGGGTTCGATGGCTACACCTTC.

The chain employs TRBV7-3 and TRBJ2-5; D unclear. Germline CDR1 SGHTA, CDR2 FQGTGA. Trimming stripped 2 bases from V and 4 bases from J, with 5 bases between. This CDR3 spans 12 amino acids. The CDR3 loop reads CASSLYRETQYF. CDR3 bases: TGTGCCAGCAGCTTATATAGAGAGACCCAGTACTTC.

Concerning this clonotype itself: The germline gene is not matched at one end of the junction; a read error may be the cause. This sequence joins TRBV20-1 and TRBJ2-1; no reliable D call. This CDR3 has 14 residues. Germline CDR1 DFQATT, CDR2 SNEGSKA (reference sequence). The CDR3 sequence is CSARGRPSNNEQFF. DNA of the CDR3: TGCAGTGCTAGAGGTCGGCCCTCCAACAATGAGCAGTTCTTC.

V gene TRBV7-4 combines with J gene TRBJ2-3; 9 nucleotides align to TRBD2. Germline V gene data show CDR1 as SGHVT and CDR2 as SQSDAQ. Trimming took 5 bases from V and 6 from J; bases not matched to a gene: 6. This CDR3 has 14 amino acids. CDR3 nucleotides: TGTGCCAGCAGCGCCAGGACTAGCGCCGATACGCAGTATTTT. It translates to CASSARTSADTQYF. Full variable domain (rest looked up from reference TRBV7-4 and TRBJ2-3): GAGVSQSPRYKVAKRGRDVALRCDSISGHVTLYWYRQTLGQGSEVLTYSQSDAQRDKSGRPSGRFSAERPERSVSTLKIQRTEQGDSAVYLCASSARTSADTQYFGPGTRLTVL.

This clonotype was seen only a few times. The chain couples TRBV10-3 to TRBJ2-7; no definite D call. The V gene lost 6 bases and the J gene lost 10 bases, with 16 bases spanning the gap. This CDR3 is built from 12 residues. The germline V gene has CDR1 ENHRY and CDR2 SYGVKD. The CDR3 coding sequence is TGTGCCATCAGGGAAAACTCGGAGAACCAGTACTTC. It encodes CAIRENSENQYF.

Note on this clonotype: Given a much more abundant clone one base away, this may be a read error. The V call is TRBV4-3, the J call TRBJ2-7; D is perhaps TRBD2 (5 bases). CDR1 and CDR2 from the germline V gene are LGHNA and YSLEER. Trimming left V 0 bases short and J 6 bases short, with 15 bases between. CDR3 size: 15 residues. The CDR3 sequence: CASSQDRALGSEQYF. CDR3 DNA sequence: TGCGCCAGCAGCCAAGATCGGGCCCTAGGGAGCGAGCAGTACTTC.

This chain links TRBV12-3 or TRBV12-4 with TRBJ2-1; D is possibly TRBD1 (6 bases). The CDR3 consists of 12 residues. The V and J ends lost 10 bases and 5 bases respectively, with 12 bases between them. The DNA for the CDR3 is TGTGCCATACAGGGTGTCAACAATGAGCAGTTCTTC. It translates to CAIQGVNNEQFF.

This clonotype was observed a handful of times. This chain connects TRBV20-1 to TRBJ2-7; 14 bases match TRBD2. The V gene end was trimmed by 0 bases and the J gene end by 2 bases; junction bases not matched to a gene: 6. This CDR3 is built from 17 residues. Germline loops: CDR1 DFQATT, CDR2 SNEGSKA (reference sequence). The CDR3 loop is CSARDQTSGRAPYEQYF. The CDR3 bases are TGCAGTGCTAGAGATCAGACTAGCGGGAGGGCCCCCTACGAGCAGTACTTC.

This clonotype appeared a few times. The rearrangement links TRBV2 to TRBJ1-5; no reliable D call. Germline lookup yields CDR1 SNHLY and CDR2 FYNNEI. The CDR3 totals 14 residues. Trimming took 3 bases from V and 0 from J, leaving 6 bases between them. The CDR3 is CASSEGISNQPQHF. DNA for the CDR3: TGTGCCAGCAGTGAGGGCATTAGCAATCAGCCCCAGCATTTT.

This clonotype showed up just a few times. The J gene is TRBJ1-6, the V gene TRBV20-1; the D gene is possibly TRBD1 (5 bases). The CDR3 totals 14 residues. CDR1 and CDR2 (germline): DFQATT, SNEGSKA (reference sequence). V lost 2 bases and J 7 bases, leaving 12 bases between the germline ends. The CDR3 DNA follows: TGCAGTGCTAGAATCCAGGGTAGGAATTCACCCCTCCACTTT. Its protein product is CSARIQGRNSPLHF.

In this sample, this clonotype turned up many times. V gene TRBV2 combines with J gene TRBJ2-1; a weak D match, TRBD1 (6 bases). Trimming took off 5 bases at V and 0 bases at J, with 11 bases between the two ends. The CDR3 is 15 residues long. Germline CDR1 and CDR2: SNHLY and FYNNEI. The CDR3: CASSPDRSSYNEQFF. The DNA of the CDR3 is TGTGCCAGCAGTCCCGACAGGAGCTCCTACAATGAGCAGTTCTTC. The complete variable domain, with remaining parts taken from reference TRBV2 and TRBJ2-1, reads EPEVTQTPSHQVTQMGQEVILRCVPISNHLYFYWYRQILGQKVEFLVSFYNNEISEKSEIFDDQFSVERPDGSNFTLKIRSTKLEDSAMYFCASSPDRSSYNEQFFGPGTRLTVL.

The V gene is TRBV5-1, the J gene TRBJ2-7; a possible D gene is TRBD1 (5 bases). Germline V gene data show CDR1 as SGHRS and CDR2 as YFSETQ. Trimming stripped 4 bases from V and 5 bases from J, with 10 bases between. This CDR3 has 12 residues. CDR3 in amino acids: CASSMQGDEQYF. The DNA of the CDR3 is TGCGCCAGCAGCATGCAGGGTGACGAGCAGTACTTC.

The chain couples TRBV7-8 to TRBJ2-1; 10 nucleotides match TRBD2. V lost 8 bases and J lost 7; bases outside the gene matches: 8. The CDR3 is 14 residues long. CDR1 SGHVS and CDR2 FQNEAQ come from the germline V gene. CDR3 DNA: TGTGCCAGCGCAACCGGGACTAGCGCGAATGAGCAGTTCTTC. Translating it yields CASATGTSANEQFF.

The chain employs TRBV11-2 and TRBJ2-3, with 8 bases identical to TRBD2. Per the germline V gene, CDR1 is SGHAT and CDR2 is FQNNGV. The CDR3 is 16 amino acids. The ends lost 5 bases at V and 4 bases at J; junction bases unmatched: 11. CDR3 in amino acids: CASSVVRGGEADTQYF. The CDR3 DNA follows: TGTGCCAGCAGCGTAGTCCGGGGGGGCGAGGCAGATACGCAGTATTTT.